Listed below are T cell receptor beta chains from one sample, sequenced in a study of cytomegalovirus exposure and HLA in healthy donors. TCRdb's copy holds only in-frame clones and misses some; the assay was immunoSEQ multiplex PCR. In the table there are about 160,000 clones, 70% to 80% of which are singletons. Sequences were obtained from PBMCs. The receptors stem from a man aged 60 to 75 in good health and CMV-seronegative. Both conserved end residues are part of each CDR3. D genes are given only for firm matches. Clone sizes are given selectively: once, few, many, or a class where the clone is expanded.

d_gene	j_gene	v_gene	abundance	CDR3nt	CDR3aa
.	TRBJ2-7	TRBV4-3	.	TGCGCCAGCAGCCAAGGTGGGCAGGGCTCCTACGAGCAGTACTTC	CASSQGGQGSYEQYF
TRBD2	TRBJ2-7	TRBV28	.	TGTGCCAGCAGTCCGTGGACTAGGGGTTACGAGCAGTACTTC	CASSPWTRGYEQYF
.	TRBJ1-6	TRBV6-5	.	TGTGCCAGCAGTGAACCAGGGATCTCACCCCTCCACTTT	CASSEPGISPLHF
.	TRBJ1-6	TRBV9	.	TGTGCCAGCAGCGTAGACGGGACACATTATTCACCCCTCCACTTT	CASSVDGTHYSPLHF
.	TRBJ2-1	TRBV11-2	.	TGTGCCAGCAGCTTAGCTAGCCGCGAGTCAAACTCGCAGTTCTTC	CASSLASRESNSQFF
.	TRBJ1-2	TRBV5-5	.	TGTGCCAGCAGCTTTTCAGGGGTATATGGCTACACCTTC	CASSFSGVYGYTF
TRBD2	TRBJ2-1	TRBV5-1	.	TGCGCCAGCAGCTCCTTCGAACTACTAGCGGGCAGCTCCTACAATGAGCAGTTCTTC	CASSSFELLAGSSYNEQFF
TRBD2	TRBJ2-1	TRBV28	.	TGTGCCAGCAGCACCGGGACTAGCGGCTACAATGAGCAGTTCTTC	CASSTGTSGYNEQFF
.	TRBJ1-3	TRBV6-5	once	TGTGCCAGCAGCCAAACCGGACAGCAACCAAACACCATATATTTT	CASSQTGQQPNTIYF
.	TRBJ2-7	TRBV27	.	TGTGCCAGCAGTCTCCCCTACGAGCAGTACTTC	CASSLPYEQYF
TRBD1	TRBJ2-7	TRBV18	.	TGTGCCAGCTCACCACCTGTGGGACAGAGCCGGCGCGAGCAGTACTTC	CASSPPVGQSRREQYF
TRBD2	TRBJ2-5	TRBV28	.	TGTGCCAGCGGTGATAGCGGGGGCCTAGCGCAGTACTTC	CASGDSGGLAQYF
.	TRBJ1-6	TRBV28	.	TGTGCCAGCAGTACCTTAGGGGATTCACCCCTCCACTTT	CASSTLGDSPLHF
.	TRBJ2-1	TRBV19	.	TGTGCCAGTAGTATTCGCGACGGAGGATACAATGAGCAGTTCTTC	CASSIRDGGYNEQFF
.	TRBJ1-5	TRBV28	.	TGTGCCAGCAGTTTCGTAGCTCAGCCCCAGCATTTT	CASSFVAQPQHF
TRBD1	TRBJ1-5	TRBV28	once	TGTGCCAGCAGGACGTCAGGGGGCTGGGGCAATCAGCCCCAGCATTTT	CASRTSGGWGNQPQHF
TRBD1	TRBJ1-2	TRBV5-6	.	TGTGCCAGCAGCCCCAAAGGGACAGGGGGCTTAGGTGGCTACACCTTC	CASSPKGTGGLGGYTF
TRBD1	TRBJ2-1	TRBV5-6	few	TGTGCCAGCAGCTTCTTAATGGGACAGGACAACAATGAGCAGTTCTTC	CASSFLMGQDNNEQFF
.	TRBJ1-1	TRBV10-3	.	TGTGCCATCAGGCCAGGGGAGAACACTGAAGCTTTCTTT	CAIRPGENTEAFF
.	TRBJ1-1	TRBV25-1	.	TGTGCCAGCAGTGAATCGGGCGGGGTTACTGAAGCTTTCTTT	CASSESGGVTEAFF
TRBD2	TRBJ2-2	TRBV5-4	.	TGTGCCAGCAGCTTGGGAGGTTTCCGGGGGGAACACACCGGGGAGCTGTTTTTT	CASSLGGFRGEHTGELFF
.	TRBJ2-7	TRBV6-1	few	TGTGCCAGCAGTGAAGGAACCAGTGCCTACGAGCAGTACTTC	CASSEGTSAYEQYF
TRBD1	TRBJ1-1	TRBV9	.	TGTGCCAGCAGCCCCCAGGGGGAACCGAACACTGAAGCTTTCTTT	CASSPQGEPNTEAFF
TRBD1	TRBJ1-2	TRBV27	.	TGTGCCAGCAAAAGGGACAGGGAGAACTATGGCTACACCTTC	CASKRDRENYGYTF
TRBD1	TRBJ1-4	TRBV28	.	TGTGCCAGCAGTCATCCCGGGACAGGGGGTAGGCAACTGTTTTTT	CASSHPGTGGRQLFF
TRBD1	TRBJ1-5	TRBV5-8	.	TGTGCCAGCAGCTCTAGGACAGGGCCCCAGCCCCAGCATTTT	CASSSRTGPQPQHF
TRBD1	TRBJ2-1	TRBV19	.	TGTGCCAGTAGTATCGGACAGGGGATAAATGAGCAGTTCTTC	CASSIGQGINEQFF
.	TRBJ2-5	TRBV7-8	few	TGTGCCAGCAGCTTACGGGGGGCCGCCCAAGAGACCCAGTACTTC	CASSLRGAAQETQYF
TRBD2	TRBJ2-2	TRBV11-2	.	TGTGCCAGCAGCCGAGCCGGGACTAGTGGGTCGGGGGAGCTGTTTTTT	CASSRAGTSGSGELFF
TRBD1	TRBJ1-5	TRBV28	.	TGTGCCAGCAGTACACCGGGGACAGAGAATCAGCCCCAGCATTTT	CASSTPGTENQPQHF
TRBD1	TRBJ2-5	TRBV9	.	TGTGCCAGCAGCACCACAGGGGGACAGGGGGCTGGGGAGACCCAGTACTTC	CASSTTGGQGAGETQYF
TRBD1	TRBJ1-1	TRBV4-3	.	TGCGCCAGCAGCCAGGCACAGGGGGCTCGGACTGAAGCTTTCTTT	CASSQAQGARTEAFF
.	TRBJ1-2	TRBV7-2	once	TGTGCCAGCAGCTTAGCGCGGGGGCGCGGCTATGGCTACACCTTC	CASSLARGRGYGYTF
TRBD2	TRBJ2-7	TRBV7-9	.	TGTTCCAGCAGCTTACGGGGCCCCGGGACTAGCGGTTCCTACGAGCAGTACTTC	CSSSLRGPGTSGSYEQYF
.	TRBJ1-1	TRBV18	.	TGTGCCAGCTCACCACTGGACAGCTATGAAGCTTTCTTT	CASSPLDSYEAFF
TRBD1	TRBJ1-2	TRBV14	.	TGTGCCAGCAGCCCATGGGGACAGGTCTATGGCTACACCTTC	CASSPWGQVYGYTF
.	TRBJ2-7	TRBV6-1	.	TGTGCCAGCAGTGTAGGCGGTCAAGGCACCTACGAGCAGTACTTC	CASSVGGQGTYEQYF
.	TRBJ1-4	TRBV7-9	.	TGTGCCAGCAGCTTAGGTCGGGGGTCTGGGGAAAAACTGTTTTTT	CASSLGRGSGEKLFF
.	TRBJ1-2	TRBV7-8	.	TGTGCCAGCAGCCCCGGGGGGCAGGCTGCTAACTATGGCTACACCTTC	CASSPGGQAANYGYTF
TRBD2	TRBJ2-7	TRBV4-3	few	TGCGCCAGCAGCCAAGATGGTAGCGGGGGCTACGAGCAGTACTTC	CASSQDGSGGYEQYF
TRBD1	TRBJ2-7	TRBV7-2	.	TGTGCCAGCAGCTTACTAAAAGGGACAGGGAACGAGCAGTACTTC	CASSLLKGTGNEQYF
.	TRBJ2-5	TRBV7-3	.	TGTGCCAGCAGCCTGGGACTTTCAAGTGAGACCCAGTACTTC	CASSLGLSSETQYF
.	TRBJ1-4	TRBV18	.	TGTGCCAGCTCACCACCGGTCAGTAATGAAAAACTGTTTTTT	CASSPPVSNEKLFF
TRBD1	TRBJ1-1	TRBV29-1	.	TGCAGCGTCGGGGACAGCCAAATTGAAGCTTTCTTT	CSVGDSQIEAFF
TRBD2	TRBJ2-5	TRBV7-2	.	TGTGCCAGCAGCTCGGGACTAGCGGGAGTGGAAGGAGAGACCCAGTACTTC	CASSSGLAGVEGETQYF
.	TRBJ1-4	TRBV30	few	TGTGCCTGGAGTTGGGGGGTTAATGAAAAACTGTTTTTT	CAWSWGVNEKLFF
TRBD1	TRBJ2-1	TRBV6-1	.	TGTGCCAGCAGCCCGGGACAGGGGTACAATGAGCAGTTCTTC	CASSPGQGYNEQFF
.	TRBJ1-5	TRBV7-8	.	TGTGCCAGCAGCCCATTCGGGGGCAATCAGCCCCAGCATTTT	CASSPFGGNQPQHF
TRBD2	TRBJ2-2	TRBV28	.	TGTGCCAGCAGTTTAAGCGGGGGGCGCACCGGGGAGCTGTTTTTT	CASSLSGGRTGELFF
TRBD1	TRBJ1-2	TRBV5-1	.	TGCGCCAGCATCAATGAGCCCGGACAGGCCCAGGGGTACACCTTC	CASINEPGQAQGYTF
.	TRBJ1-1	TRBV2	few	TGTGCCAGCAGTGAGCCAGGGCCGAACACTGAAGCTTTCTTT	CASSEPGPNTEAFF
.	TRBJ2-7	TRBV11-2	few	TGTGCCAGCAGCTTTGCGGGGGAGCAGTACTTC	CASSFAGEQYF
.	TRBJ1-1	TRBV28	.	TGTGCCAGCATCACCGGGACACAGAACACTGAAGCTTTCTTT	CASITGTQNTEAFF